The rows below give T cell receptor beta chains drawn from one sample of a study of PD-1 blockade in classical Hodgkin lymphoma. Measured with immunoSEQ multiplex PCR; TCRdb has only the in-frame clones, and not every one. The sample contains around 9,800 clones, roughly four fifths of which appear only once. The sample was CD4+ T cells from blood, taken before the fourth cycle of nivolumab. All receptors derive from a human donor with classical Hodgkin lymphoma. The CDR3 runs from the conserved cysteine through the conserved F or W. Each record gives: J gene, clone size, V gene, CDR3 length, D gene, CDR3 protein, CDR3 DNA. The D gene is left open where the match is weak. Size values are once, few and many counts, or a class for expanded clones, and some rows have none.

TRBJ1-4 | . | TRBV5-5 | 16 | . | CASSLVPPATNEKLFF | TGTGCCAGCAGCTTGGTGCCCCCTGCAACTAATGAAAAACTGTTTTTT
TRBJ1-6 | . | TRBV4-1 | 15 | TRBD1 | CASSVGGQSASPLHF | TGCGCCAGCAGCGTAGGGGGACAGAGCGCATCACCCCTCCACTTT
TRBJ1-2 | few | TRBV2 | 14 | TRBD1 | CASSSERQGAGYTF | TGTGCCAGCAGTTCTGAACGACAGGGGGCGGGCTACACCTTC
TRBJ2-2 | . | TRBV2 | 13 | TRBD1 | CASRGTGSGELFF | TGTGCCAGCAGGGGGACAGGGTCCGGGGAGCTGTTTTTT
TRBJ2-5 | . | TRBV5-6 | 14 | . | CASSTLAGQETQYF | TGTGCCAGCAGCACTTTAGCAGGGCAAGAGACCCAGTACTTC
TRBJ2-2 | once | TRBV5-4 | 15 | TRBD2 | CASSISGGAGGELFF | TGTGCCAGCAGCATTAGCGGGGGGGCTGGCGGGGAGCTGTTTTTT
TRBJ2-3 | . | TRBV29-1 | 15 | TRBD2 | CSVVLAGPSTDTQYF | TGCAGCGTTGTACTAGCGGGGCCCAGCACAGATACGCAGTATTTT
TRBJ2-3 | . | TRBV29-1 | 15 | TRBD1 | CSVAQGAHSTDTQYF | TGCAGCGTTGCTCAGGGGGCTCATAGCACAGATACGCAGTATTTT
TRBJ2-5 | . | TRBV7-2 | 15 | TRBD1 | CASSLLWGQQETQYF | TGTGCCAGCAGCTTACTTTGGGGACAGCAAGAGACCCAGTACTTC
TRBJ1-6 | . | TRBV7-9 | 16 | . | CASSKQASSYNSPLHF | TGTGCCAGCAGTAAACAGGCCTCCTCCTATAATTCACCCCTCCACTTT
TRBJ2-3 | . | TRBV11-2 | 13 | . | CASSLAPADTQYF | TGTGCCAGCAGCTTAGCCCCTGCGGATACGCAGTATTTT
TRBJ2-5 | once | TRBV11-2 | 16 | TRBD2 | CASSLVPAGVGETQYF | TGTGCCAGCAGCTTAGTTCCAGCGGGGGTGGGAGAGACCCAGTACTTC
TRBJ1-2 | . | TRBV5-1 | 15 | TRBD1 | CASSPVGGGKNGYTF | TGCGCCAGCAGCCCGGTGGGAGGGGGCAAGAATGGCTACACCTTC
TRBJ2-1 | . | TRBV19 | 16 | . | CASSIGWRGRVHEQFF | TGTGCCAGTAGTATAGGGTGGCGGGGGCGGGTGCATGAGCAGTTCTTC
TRBJ1-2 | . | TRBV7-9 | 15 | . | CASSRHGGFGYGYTF | TGTGCCAGCAGCCGCCACGGGGGGTTCGGCTATGGCTACACCTTC
TRBJ2-2 | . | TRBV18 | 16 | TRBD1 | CASSPVGQGGTGELFF | TGTGCCAGCTCACCAGTAGGACAGGGTGGAACCGGGGAGCTGTTTTTT
TRBJ1-2 | . | TRBV7-9 | 16 | TRBD1 | CASSLAGDRGRDGYTF | TGTGCCAGCAGCTTAGCTGGGGACAGGGGGCGGGATGGCTACACCTTC
TRBJ2-7 | . | TRBV28 | 13 | . | CASRGGHRYEQYF | TGTGCCAGCAGGGGCGGACACCGCTACGAGCAGTACTTC
TRBJ1-4 | . | TRBV4-3 | 17 | . | CASSQEPPAQGDEKLFF | TGCGCCAGCAGCCAAGAGCCCCCCGCACAGGGTGATGAAAAACTGTTTTTT
TRBJ1-1 | . | TRBV11-2 | 15 | TRBD1 | CASSYRTGGAPEAFF | TGTGCCAGCAGCTACCGGACAGGGGGCGCCCCCGAAGCTTTCTTT
TRBJ1-3 | . | TRBV9 | 14 | . | CASSPLGSGNTIYF | TGTGCCAGCAGCCCACTTGGCTCTGGAAACACCATATATTTT
TRBJ1-1 | . | TRBV7-3 | 13 | . | CASSLNQGGEAFF | TGTGCCAGCAGCTTAAACCAGGGAGGTGAAGCTTTCTTT
TRBJ2-2 | . | TRBV29-1 | 14 | TRBD2 | CSAREAANTGELFF | TGCAGCGCCCGGGAGGCGGCGAACACCGGGGAGCTGTTTTTT
TRBJ2-3 | . | TRBV10-3 | 13 | . | CAISSRAEDTQYF | TGTGCCATCAGTTCTCGAGCGGAGGATACGCAGTATTTT
TRBJ1-1 | few | TRBV6-6 | 14 | . | CASSYFGEGAEAFF | TGTGCCAGCAGTTACTTCGGGGAGGGGGCTGAAGCTTTCTTT
TRBJ2-3 | . | TRBV9 | 16 | TRBD2 | CASSAGVSGAMNTQYF | TGTGCCAGCAGCGCAGGAGTTAGCGGGGCGATGAATACGCAGTATTTT
TRBJ1-1 | . | TRBV29-1 | 15 | . | CSVGPGWGMNTEAFF | TGCAGCGTCGGCCCAGGGTGGGGTATGAACACTGAAGCTTTCTTT
TRBJ1-5 | . | TRBV5-4 | 14 | . | CASSQDRMSQPQHF | TGTGCCAGCAGCCAAGACAGGATGAGTCAGCCCCAGCATTTT
TRBJ2-3 | . | TRBV7-9 | 16 | TRBD2 | CASRLAGEPGTDTQYF | TGTGCCAGCAGACTAGCGGGGGAGCCCGGCACAGATACGCAGTATTTT
TRBJ2-3 | once | TRBV4-1 | 14 | . | CASSPGHVWYTQYF | TGCGCCAGCAGCCCCGGACATGTGTGGTATACGCAGTATTTT
TRBJ1-4 | once | TRBV5-1 | 16 | . | CASSGGPGGTNEKLFF | TGCGCCAGCAGCGGGGGACCGGGCGGAACTAATGAAAAACTGTTTTTT
TRBJ1-6 | few | TRBV5-1 | 16 | TRBD1 | CASSSSTGGRNSPLHF | TGCGCCAGCAGCTCCTCCACAGGGGGCCGTAATTCACCCCTCCACTTT
TRBJ1-3 | . | TRBV28 | 17 | . | CASSSPRGSDSGNTIYF | TGTGCCAGCAGTTCCCCCAGGGGCAGCGACTCTGGAAACACCATATATTTT
TRBJ1-2 | . | TRBV5-1 | 13 | . | CASSLGAEYGYTF | TGCGCCAGCAGCTTGGGGGCTGAGTATGGCTACACCTTC
TRBJ2-5 | . | TRBV5-6 | 15 | TRBD2 | CASSPIRLASETQYF | TGTGCCAGCAGCCCCATCAGACTAGCCTCTGAGACCCAGTACTTC
TRBJ1-1 | . | TRBV7-2 | 13 | . | CASSEGINTEAFF | TGTGCCAGCAGCGAGGGCATCAACACTGAAGCTTTCTTT
TRBJ2-1 | . | TRBV28 | 14 | . | CASTSGAAGYQRFF | TGTGCCAGCACCTCCGGGGCGGCAGGCTATCAGAGGTTCTTC